This is a list of T cell receptor beta chains from one sample in a study of beta chain features in type 1 diabetes. Sequencing used immunoSEQ multiplex PCR; TCRdb keeps in-frame clones, though not all of them. The sample shows 90,000 to 110,000 clones, 40% of them seen only once. Sequenced sample: stem cell memory CD4+ T cells from blood. These receptors were obtained from a woman aged 18-30 years in good health. Each CDR3 is given with its conserved first and last residue. D genes are given only for firm matches. Size is omitted from some rows. Given values are once, few, many or a class for expanded clones.

DNA,CDR3,J,V,size,D
TGCGCCAGCAGCCCCGCTCGGGACAGGGGTGCTGAGGGCAATCAGCCCCAGCATTTT,CASSPARDRGAEGNQPQHF,TRBJ1-5,TRBV23-1,-,TRBD1
TGTGCCAGCAGTTCAGGGGGCGGCGAGACCCAGTACTTC,CASSSGGGETQYF,TRBJ2-5,TRBV6-6,-,TRBD1
TGTGCCAGCAGTCGCGAACTAGGGGGCGGTACGCAGTATTTT,CASSRELGGGTQYF,TRBJ2-3,TRBV6-6,few,TRBD1
TGTGCCAGCAGCTTGGCCGGGACTAGCGGGAGTTACGAGCAGTACTTC,CASSLAGTSGSYEQYF,TRBJ2-7,TRBV5-4,few,TRBD2
TGCAGCGTCTCCGGGACTAGCGGGAGTCGGAATGAGCAGTTCTTC,CSVSGTSGSRNEQFF,TRBJ2-1,TRBV29-1,-,TRBD2
TGTGCCAGCACCCTCGACAGGGTCATAAATCAGCCCCAGCATTTT,CASTLDRVINQPQHF,TRBJ1-5,TRBV28,few,TRBD1
TGTGCCAGCAGTTTGGGCGGGAGGTTCGACAATGAGCAGTTCTTC,CASSLGGRFDNEQFF,TRBJ2-1,TRBV28,-,TRBD2
TGTGCCAGCAGCTTAGGGGACAGGTTCCAGCCCCAGCATTTT,CASSLGDRFQPQHF,TRBJ1-5,TRBV7-2,-,TRBD1
TGTGCCAGCAGCTTACAGCCAGGGGGCATGAACACTGAAGCTTTCTTT,CASSLQPGGMNTEAFF,TRBJ1-1,TRBV7-2,few,TRBD1
TGTGCCAGCAGCGGACTAGCGGCCGCCTACAATGAGCAGTTCTTC,CASSGLAAAYNEQFF,TRBJ2-1,TRBV9,-,TRBD2
TGTGCCAGCAGCTTAGCTGACAGGGCGAACACCGGGGAGCTGTTTTTT,CASSLADRANTGELFF,TRBJ2-2,TRBV7-2,once,TRBD1
TGTGCCAGCAGCCAAGATAAAGCGGGAGGACCGGCAGATACGCAGTATTTT,CASSQDKAGGPADTQYF,TRBJ2-3,TRBV4-2,-,TRBD2
TGTGCCAGCTCACCACGGGTCGTCCGGGACAGGAACAATCAGCCCCAGCATTTT,CASSPRVVRDRNNQPQHF,TRBJ1-5,TRBV18,few,TRBD1
TGTGCCAGCAGTTTACTAGCGGGAGTCGGCGAGCAGTACTTC,CASSLLAGVGEQYF,TRBJ2-7,TRBV28,-,TRBD2
TGTGCCAGCAGTGAATGGAGCGCAGGGGGCGGCAATGAGCAGTTCTTC,CASSEWSAGGGNEQFF,TRBJ2-1,TRBV25-1,-,TRBD1
TGTGCCAGCAGCCTCACAGGGAACACTGAAGCTTTCTTT,CASSLTGNTEAFF,TRBJ1-1,TRBV9,few,-
TGTGCCATCTCGGGGGTCAACTATGGCTACACCTTC,CAISGVNYGYTF,TRBJ1-2,TRBV10-3,many,-
TGTGCCTCGACAGGGGCAGGAGAGACCCAGTACTTC,CASTGAGETQYF,TRBJ2-5,TRBV30,-,TRBD1
TGTGCCAGCAGCCCAGGACAGGGGTGGACCAAAAACATTCAGTACTTC,CASSPGQGWTKNIQYF,TRBJ2-4,TRBV9,few,TRBD1
TGTGCCAGCAGTGCTCGCGGGACCTACGAGCAGTACTTC,CASSARGTYEQYF,TRBJ2-7,TRBV27,-,-
TGTGCCAGCAGTTTAAGGGGTCTAGAGCAGTACTTC,CASSLRGLEQYF,TRBJ2-7,TRBV6-6,-,-
TGTGCCAGCAGTTCCCAGGGGCATGGCTACACCTTC,CASSSQGHGYTF,TRBJ1-2,TRBV28,-,-
TGCGCCAGCAGCCAAGATACAACTAGCGGGTACACAGATACGCAGTATTTT,CASSQDTTSGYTDTQYF,TRBJ2-3,TRBV4-3,-,TRBD2
TGTGCCAGCAGCTTAAACAGAGTTTCCTACGAGCAGTACTTC,CASSLNRVSYEQYF,TRBJ2-7,TRBV7-9,-,-
TGTGCCAGCAGCCCGAGGACTAGCGGGAGTAACTACGAGCAGTACTTC,CASSPRTSGSNYEQYF,TRBJ2-7,TRBV7-2,-,TRBD2
TGCAGCGTTTTATCGAATGAAAAACTGTTTTTT,CSVLSNEKLFF,TRBJ1-4,TRBV29-1,-,-
TGTGCCAGCAGTTTTTCGACAGCAAATTTTCAAGAGACCCAGTACTTC,CASSFSTANFQETQYF,TRBJ2-5,TRBV28,-,-
TGTGCCAGCAGGGCGGGGCTAGCGAGAAGCACAGATACGCAGTATTTT,CASRAGLARSTDTQYF,TRBJ2-3,TRBV5-4,-,-
TGTGCCACCAGCAGGGTCCGGGACAACTCCTACGAGCAGTACTTC,CATSRVRDNSYEQYF,TRBJ2-7,TRBV15,few,-
TGTGCCAGCAGCAAAACCCGACAGCCCAAGGGGGGCTACACCTTC,CASSKTRQPKGGYTF,TRBJ1-2,TRBV2,once,-
TGTGCCAGCACCCGCTTACCCCGACTAGCGGGAAAGCTCACAGATACGCAGTATTTT,CASTRLPRLAGKLTDTQYF,TRBJ2-3,TRBV7-9,few,TRBD2
TGCAGCGTTGAATCCGGACTAGCGGGGAGCTACGAGCAGTACTTC,CSVESGLAGSYEQYF,TRBJ2-7,TRBV29-1,-,TRBD2
TGTGCCAGCACCCAACAACGCACAGATACGCAGTATTTT,CASTQQRTDTQYF,TRBJ2-3,TRBV6-1,-,-
TGTGCCAGCAAGAACGGGATGAACACTGAAGCTTTCTTT,CASKNGMNTEAFF,TRBJ1-1,TRBV2,-,-
TGTGCCAGCAGCCAATTAGACACGAGAGCTAACTATGGCTACACCTTC,CASSQLDTRANYGYTF,TRBJ1-2,TRBV4-2,-,-
TGTGCCAGCAGTCTAGGGAGCATATACGAGCAGTACTTC,CASSLGSIYEQYF,TRBJ2-7,TRBV2,-,-
TGTGCCAGCAGCTTTAGGGACAGCTACAATGAGCAGTTCTTC,CASSFRDSYNEQFF,TRBJ2-1,TRBV7-9,-,TRBD1
TGTGCCAGCAGTGACTCTGCTAGCGGGAGAAATGAGCAGTTCTTC,CASSDSASGRNEQFF,TRBJ2-1,TRBV6-4,few,TRBD2
TGTGCCAGCAGCCTTGACAGAACCGAGCAGTTCTTC,CASSLDRTEQFF,TRBJ2-1,TRBV28,few,-
TGTGCCAGCAGCCGGAGAAACCCTAGCACAGATACGCAGTATTTT,CASSRRNPSTDTQYF,TRBJ2-3,TRBV7-2,few,-
TGTGCCAGCAGCTCAGCCGGGACAGGATGGGGGGGAAACATTCAGTACTTC,CASSSAGTGWGGNIQYF,TRBJ2-4,TRBV5-6,-,-
TGTGCCAGCAGTGCCGACAGGGTTAGCAATCAGCCCCAGCATTTT,CASSADRVSNQPQHF,TRBJ1-5,TRBV2,-,TRBD1